The source of this T cell receptor beta chain is a study of cytomegalovirus exposure and HLA in healthy donors. The PCR made use of 60 Vbeta and 13 Jbeta primers. The method was immunoSEQ multiplex PCR; TCRdb's version includes in-frame clones alone and lacks a portion of them. The repertoire has over 150,000 clones, about four fifths of them found once; the top ten carry 8% to 10%. CDR3 length: 14 amino acids. Trimming at V came to 4 bases and at J to 4 bases, leaving 4 bases not matched to a gene. The germline CDR1 and CDR2 sequences are SGHTA and FQGNSA. The chain couples TRBV7-2 to TRBJ1-5; 7 positions match TRBD1. The material sequenced was PBMCs. This receptor was identified in a male donor in good health and CMV-seropositive. The CDR3 region has the DNA TGTGCCAGCAGCTCCCAGACAGGGAATCAGCCCCAGCATTTT. It encodes CASSSQTGNQPQHF.